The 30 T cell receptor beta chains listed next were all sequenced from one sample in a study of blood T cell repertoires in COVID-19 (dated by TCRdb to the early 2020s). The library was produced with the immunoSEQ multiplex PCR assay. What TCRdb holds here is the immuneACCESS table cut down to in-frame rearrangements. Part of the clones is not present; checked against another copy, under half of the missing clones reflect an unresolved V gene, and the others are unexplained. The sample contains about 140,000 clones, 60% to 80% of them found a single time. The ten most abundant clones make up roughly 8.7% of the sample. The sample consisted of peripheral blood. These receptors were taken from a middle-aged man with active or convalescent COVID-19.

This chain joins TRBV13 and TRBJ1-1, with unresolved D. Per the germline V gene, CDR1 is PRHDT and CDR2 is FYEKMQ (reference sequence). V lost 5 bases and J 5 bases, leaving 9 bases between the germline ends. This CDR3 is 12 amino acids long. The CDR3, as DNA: TGTGCCAGCAGCCTACTGGAGACTGAAGCTTTCTTT. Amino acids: CASSLLETEAFF.

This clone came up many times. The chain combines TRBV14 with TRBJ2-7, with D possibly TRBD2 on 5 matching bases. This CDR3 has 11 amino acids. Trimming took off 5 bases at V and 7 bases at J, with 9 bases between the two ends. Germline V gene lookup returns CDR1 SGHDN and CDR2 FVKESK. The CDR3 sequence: CASSEGGEQYF. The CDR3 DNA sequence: TGTGCCAGCAGCGAGGGCGGTGAGCAGTACTTC.

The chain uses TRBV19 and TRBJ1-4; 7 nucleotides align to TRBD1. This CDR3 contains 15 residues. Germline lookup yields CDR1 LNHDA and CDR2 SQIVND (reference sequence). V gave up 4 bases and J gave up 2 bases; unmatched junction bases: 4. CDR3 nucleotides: TGTGCCAGTAGTAATGGACAGGTGACTAATGAAAAACTGTTTTTT. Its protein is CASSNGQVTNEKLFF.

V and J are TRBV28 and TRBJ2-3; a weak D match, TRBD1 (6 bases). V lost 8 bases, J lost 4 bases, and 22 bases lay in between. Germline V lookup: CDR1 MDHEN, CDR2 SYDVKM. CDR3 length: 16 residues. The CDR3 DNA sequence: TGTGCCAGCGGGCTCAGGGGCAGGGTACGTGCAGATACGCAGTATTTT. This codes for CASGLRGRVRADTQYF.

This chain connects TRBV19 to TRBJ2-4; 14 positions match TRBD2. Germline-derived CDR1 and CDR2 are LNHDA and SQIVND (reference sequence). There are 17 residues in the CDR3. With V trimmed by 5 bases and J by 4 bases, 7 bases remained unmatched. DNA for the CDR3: TGTGCCAGTAGTCCGGGGACTAGCGGGGGACTAAAAAACATTCAGTACTTC. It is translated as CASSPGTSGGLKNIQYF. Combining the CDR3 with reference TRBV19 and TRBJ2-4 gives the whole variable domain DGGITQSPKYLFRKEGQNVTLSCEQNLNHDAMYWYRQDPGQGLRLIYYSQIVNDFQKGDIAEGYSVSREKKESFPLTVTSAQKNPTAFYLCASSPGTSGGLKNIQYFGAGTRLSVL.

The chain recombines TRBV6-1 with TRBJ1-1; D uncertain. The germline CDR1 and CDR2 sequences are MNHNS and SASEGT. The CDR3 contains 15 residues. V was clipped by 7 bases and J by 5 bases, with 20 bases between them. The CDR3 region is CASTQPGGSKTEAFF. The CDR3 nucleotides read TGTGCCAGCACCCAACCGGGAGGGTCTAAGACTGAAGCTTTCTTT.

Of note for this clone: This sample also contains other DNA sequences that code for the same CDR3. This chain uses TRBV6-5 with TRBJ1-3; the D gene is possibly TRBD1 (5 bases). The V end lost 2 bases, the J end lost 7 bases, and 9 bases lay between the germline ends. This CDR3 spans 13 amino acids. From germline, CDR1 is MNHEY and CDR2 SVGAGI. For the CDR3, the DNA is TGTGCCAGCAGTTACGGTGGGGGGAACACCATATATTTT. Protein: CASSYGGGNTIYF.

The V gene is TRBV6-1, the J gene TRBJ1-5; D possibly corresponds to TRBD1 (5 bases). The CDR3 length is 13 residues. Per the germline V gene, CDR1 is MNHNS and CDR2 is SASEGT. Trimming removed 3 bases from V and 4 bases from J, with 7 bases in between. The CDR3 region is CASSDGGNQPQHF. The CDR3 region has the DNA TGTGCCAGCAGTGATGGGGGGAATCAGCCCCAGCATTTT.

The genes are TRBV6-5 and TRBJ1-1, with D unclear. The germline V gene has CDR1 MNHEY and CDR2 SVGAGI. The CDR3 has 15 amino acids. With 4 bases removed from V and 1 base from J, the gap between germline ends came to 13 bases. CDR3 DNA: TGTGCCAGCAGTTCCCCGACGACACCGAACACTGAAGCTTTCTTT. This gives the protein CASSSPTTPNTEAFF.

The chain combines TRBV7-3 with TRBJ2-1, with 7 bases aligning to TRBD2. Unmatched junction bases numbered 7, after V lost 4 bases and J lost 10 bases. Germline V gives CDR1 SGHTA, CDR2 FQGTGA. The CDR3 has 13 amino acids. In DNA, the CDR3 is TGTGCCAGCAGCTCGTTAGCGGGCCGAGAGCAGTTCTTC. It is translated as CASSSLAGREQFF.

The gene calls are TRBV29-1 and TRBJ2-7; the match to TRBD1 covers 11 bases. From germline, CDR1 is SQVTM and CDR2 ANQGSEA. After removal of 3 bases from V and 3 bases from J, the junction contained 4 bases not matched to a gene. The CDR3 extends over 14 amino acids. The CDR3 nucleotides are TGCAGCGTTGACTCCGGGACAGGGGGCTACGAGCAGTACTTC. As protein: CSVDSGTGGYEQYF.

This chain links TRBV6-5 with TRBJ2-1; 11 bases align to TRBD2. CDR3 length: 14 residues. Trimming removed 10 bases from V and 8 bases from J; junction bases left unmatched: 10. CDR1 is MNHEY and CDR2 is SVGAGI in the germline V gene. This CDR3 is CATQLAGGPDEQFF. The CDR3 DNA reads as TGTGCCACTCAATTAGCGGGAGGGCCGGATGAGCAGTTCTTC.

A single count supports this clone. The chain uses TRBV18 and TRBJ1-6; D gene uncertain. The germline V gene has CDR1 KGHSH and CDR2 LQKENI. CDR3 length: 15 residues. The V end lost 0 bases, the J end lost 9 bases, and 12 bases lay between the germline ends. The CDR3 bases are TGTGCCAGCTCACCACCGTGGCAAAGAGGTTCACCCCTCCACTTT. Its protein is CASSPPWQRGSPLHF.

CDR3 region: CAWTGLDRGPSNYGYTF. The DNA for the CDR3 is TGTGCCTGGACCGGTTTGGACAGGGGCCCTTCTAACTATGGCTACACCTTC. The rearrangement uses TRBV30 and TRBJ1-2; TRBD1 aligns across 9 bases. In germline, CDR1 is GTSNPN, CDR2 SVGIG (reference sequence). This CDR3 is built from 17 residues. V gave up 4 bases and J gave up 0 bases; unmatched junction bases: 12.

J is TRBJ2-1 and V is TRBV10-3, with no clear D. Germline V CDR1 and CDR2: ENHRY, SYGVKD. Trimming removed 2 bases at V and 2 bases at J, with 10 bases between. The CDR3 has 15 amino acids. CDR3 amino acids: CAISEDGGAYNEQFF. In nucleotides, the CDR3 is TGTGCCATCAGTGAGGACGGCGGAGCCTACAATGAGCAGTTCTTC.

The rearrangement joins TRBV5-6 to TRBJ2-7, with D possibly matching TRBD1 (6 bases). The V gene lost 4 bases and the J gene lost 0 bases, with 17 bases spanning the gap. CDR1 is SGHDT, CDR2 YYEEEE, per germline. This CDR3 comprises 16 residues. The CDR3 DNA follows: TGTGCCAGCAGCCCAGGGGTCCTTCAAATCTCCTACGAGCAGTACTTC. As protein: CASSPGVLQISYEQYF.

CDR3 in DNA: TGTGCCAGCAGTTTGAATAGCGGGAGGGCCACAGATACGCAGTATTTT. Encoded protein: CASSLNSGRATDTQYF. The chain combines TRBV27 with TRBJ2-3, with TRBD2 matching over 11 bases. The CDR3 extends over 16 amino acids. After removal of 3 bases from V and 2 bases from J, the junction contained 4 bases not matched to a gene. Germline CDR1 and CDR2: MNHEY and SMNVEV (reference sequence).

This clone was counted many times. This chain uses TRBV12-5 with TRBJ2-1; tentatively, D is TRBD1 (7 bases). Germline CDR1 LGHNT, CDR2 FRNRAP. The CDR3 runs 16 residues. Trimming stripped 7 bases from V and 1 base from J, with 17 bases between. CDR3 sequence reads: CASALVTGTSYNEQFF. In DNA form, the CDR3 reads TGTGCTAGTGCCCTTGTGACAGGGACTTCCTACAATGAGCAGTTCTTC.

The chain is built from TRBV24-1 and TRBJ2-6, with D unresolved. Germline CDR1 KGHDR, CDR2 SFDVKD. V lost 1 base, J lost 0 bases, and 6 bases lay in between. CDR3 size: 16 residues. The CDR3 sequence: CATSDFRSSGANVLTF. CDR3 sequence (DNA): TGTGCCACCAGTGATTTCCGGAGCTCTGGGGCCAACGTCCTGACTTTC.

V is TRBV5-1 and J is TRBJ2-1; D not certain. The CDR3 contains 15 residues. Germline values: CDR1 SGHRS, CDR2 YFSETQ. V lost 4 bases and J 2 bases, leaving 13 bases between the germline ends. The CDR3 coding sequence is TGCGCCAGCAGCCCACAGTCTGCGCCCTACAATGAGCAGTTCTTC. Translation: CASSPQSAPYNEQFF.

The chain's CDR3 is CASRPFYSNQPQHF. The CDR3 nucleotides are TGTGCCAGCAGACCTTTCTATAGCAATCAGCCCCAGCATTTT. This chain joins TRBV6-5 and TRBJ1-5, with D unresolved. Germline V gene data show CDR1 as MNHEY and CDR2 as SVGAGI. The ends were cut back, 6 bases at V and 0 bases at J, with 9 bases in the middle. This CDR3 has 14 amino acids.

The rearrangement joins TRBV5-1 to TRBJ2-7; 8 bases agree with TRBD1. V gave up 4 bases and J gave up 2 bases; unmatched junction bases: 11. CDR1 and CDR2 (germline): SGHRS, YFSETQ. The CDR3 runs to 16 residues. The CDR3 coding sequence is TGCGCCAGCAGCGGGGGAAGGGACAGGTTCACCTACGAGCAGTACTTC. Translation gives CASSGGRDRFTYEQYF. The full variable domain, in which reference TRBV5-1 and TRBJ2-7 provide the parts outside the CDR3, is KAGVTQTPRYLIKTRGQQVTLSCSPISGHRSVSWYQQTPGQGLQFLFEYFSETQRNKGNFPGRFSGRQFSNSRSEMNVSTLELGDSALYLCASSGGRDRFTYEQYFGPGTRLTVT.

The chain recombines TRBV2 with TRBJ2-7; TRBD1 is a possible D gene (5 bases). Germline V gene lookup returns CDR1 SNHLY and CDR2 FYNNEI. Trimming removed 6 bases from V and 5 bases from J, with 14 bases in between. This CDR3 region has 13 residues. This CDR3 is CASSGQLWDEQYF. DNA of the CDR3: TGTGCCAGCAGCGGACAATTATGGGACGAGCAGTACTTC.

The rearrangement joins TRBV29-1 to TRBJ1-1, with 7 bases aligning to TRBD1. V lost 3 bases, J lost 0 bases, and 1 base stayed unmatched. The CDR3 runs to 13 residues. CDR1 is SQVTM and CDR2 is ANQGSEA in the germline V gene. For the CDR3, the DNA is TGCAGCGTTGAGGGACAGATGAACACTGAAGCTTTCTTT. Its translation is CSVEGQMNTEAFF.

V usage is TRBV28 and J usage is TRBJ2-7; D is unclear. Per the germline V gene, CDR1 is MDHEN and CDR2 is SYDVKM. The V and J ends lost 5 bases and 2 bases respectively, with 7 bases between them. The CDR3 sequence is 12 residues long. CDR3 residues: CASSTVPYEQYF. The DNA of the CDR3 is TGTGCCAGCAGTACTGTTCCCTACGAGCAGTACTTC.

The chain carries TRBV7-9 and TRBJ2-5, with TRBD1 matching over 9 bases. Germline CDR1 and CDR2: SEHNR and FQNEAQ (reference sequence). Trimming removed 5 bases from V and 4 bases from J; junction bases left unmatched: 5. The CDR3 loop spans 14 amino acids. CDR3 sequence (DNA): TGTGCCAGCAGCCCTAGGGACAGGGCAGAGACCCAGTACTTC. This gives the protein CASSPRDRAETQYF.

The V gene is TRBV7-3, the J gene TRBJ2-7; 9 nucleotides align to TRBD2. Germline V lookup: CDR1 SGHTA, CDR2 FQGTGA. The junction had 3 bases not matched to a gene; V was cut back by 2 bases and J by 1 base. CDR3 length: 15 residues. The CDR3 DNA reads TGTGCCAGCAGCTTAGGACTAGCGCCGTCCTACGAGCAGTACTTC. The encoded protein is CASSLGLAPSYEQYF.

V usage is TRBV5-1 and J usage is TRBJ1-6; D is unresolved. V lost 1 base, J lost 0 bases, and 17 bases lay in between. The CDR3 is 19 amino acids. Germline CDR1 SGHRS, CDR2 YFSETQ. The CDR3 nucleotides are TGCGCCAGCAGCTTGAATATACAAGACGGGAGCTCCTATAATTCACCCCTCCACTTT. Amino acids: CASSLNIQDGSSYNSPLHF.

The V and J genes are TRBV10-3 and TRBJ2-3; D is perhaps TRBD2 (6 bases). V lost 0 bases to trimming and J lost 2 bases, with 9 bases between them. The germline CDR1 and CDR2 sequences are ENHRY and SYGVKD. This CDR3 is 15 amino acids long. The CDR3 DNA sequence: TGTGCCATCAGTGAGTCGGGCGGGGCCACAGATACGCAGTATTTT. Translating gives CAISESGGATDTQYF.

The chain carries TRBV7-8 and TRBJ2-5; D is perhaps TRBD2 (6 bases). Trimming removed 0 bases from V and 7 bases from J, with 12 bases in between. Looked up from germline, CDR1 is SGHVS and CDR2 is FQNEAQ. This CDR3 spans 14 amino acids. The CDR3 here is CASSLAGRMLTQYF. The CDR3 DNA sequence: TGTGCCAGCAGCTTAGCAGGGAGGATGCTGACCCAGTACTTC.